One and the same sample provided the 26 T cell receptor beta chains below, sequenced in a study of vaccination effects on CD4 cells after COVID-19. Following culture for approximately ten days, CD4+ T cells were isolated. Two-dose vaccination with either BNT162b2 or mRNA-1273 was given to the participants. No antigen has been identified for these receptors. Assay: immunoSEQ multiplex PCR; the TCRdb copy retains only in-frame clones and omits some. In the table there are 50,000 to 80,000 clones, less than 85% of which are singletons. The sequenced sample was CD4+ T cells from PBMCs cultured without peptide, obtained after COVID-19 vaccination. The receptor set was obtained from a human donor who received a COVID-19 vaccine.

The V gene is TRBV28, the J gene TRBJ2-5, with 7 positions matching TRBD1. Trimming took 6 bases from V and 6 from J; bases not matched to a gene: 16. Germline values: CDR1 MDHEN, CDR2 SYDVKM. The CDR3 runs to 16 residues. CDR3 region: CASSPRAGGARQTQYF. The CDR3 DNA sequence: TGTGCCAGCAGCCCGAGGGCAGGGGGTGCTCGGCAGACCCAGTACTTC.

The chain recombines TRBV7-2 with TRBJ2-3; D is unclear. CDR1 SGHTA and CDR2 FQGNSA come from the germline V gene. V was cut by 5 bases and J by 2 bases, with 14 bases left in between. The CDR3 sequence is 15 residues long. CDR3 sequence: CASSPPGSATDTQYF. The CDR3, as DNA: TGTGCCAGCAGCCCCCCGGGTTCGGCCACAGATACGCAGTATTTT.

V and J are TRBV24-1 and TRBJ1-1; 9 bases match TRBD1. V shed 3 bases and J 1 base; nucleotides not matched to a gene: 5. Germline-derived CDR1 and CDR2 are KGHDR and SFDVKD. The CDR3 is 16 amino acids. CDR3: CATSDGGTGTNTEAFF. CDR3 nucleotide sequence: TGTGCCACCAGTGATGGGGGGACAGGGACGAACACTGAAGCTTTCTTT.

This clone was detected only a few times. V usage is TRBV7-3 and J usage is TRBJ1-1; D possibly corresponds to TRBD1 (6 bases). The CDR3 has 15 residues. CDR1 SGHTA and CDR2 FQGTGA come from the germline V gene. The V end was cut by 5 bases, the J end by 1 base, with 14 bases between. The CDR3 DNA reads as TGTGCCAGCAGCCCACAGGGTAATCAGAACACTGAAGCTTTCTTT. It encodes CASSPQGNQNTEAFF.

This chain links TRBV28 with TRBJ1-1, with 7 bases identical to TRBD1. Trimming removed 4 bases from V and 5 bases from J; junction bases left unmatched: 7. The CDR3 consists of 14 residues. Germline CDR1 and CDR2: MDHEN and SYDVKM. The CDR3 here is CASSSQTGRTEAFF. CDR3 in DNA: TGTGCCAGCAGTTCCCAGACAGGGAGGACTGAAGCTTTCTTT.

The chain links TRBV28 to TRBJ1-1, with D possibly being TRBD1 (6 bases). This CDR3 has 14 residues. Per the germline V gene, CDR1 is MDHEN and CDR2 is SYDVKM. Trimming stripped 4 bases from V and 5 bases from J, with 14 bases between. The CDR3 sequence: CASSSYPGVTEAFF. CDR3 coding DNA: TGTGCCAGCAGTTCCTACCCAGGGGTGACTGAAGCTTTCTTT.

The J gene is TRBJ1-1, the V gene TRBV5-4; maybe TRBD1 (5 bases). The germline V gene has CDR1 SGHNT and CDR2 YYREEE (reference sequence). Trimming pared 0 bases from V and 11 bases from J, leaving 14 bases between. This CDR3 spans 13 amino acids. CDR3 nucleotides: TGTGCCAGCAGCTTGGAATTTGGCAGGGCTGCTTTCTTT. Protein product: CASSLEFGRAAFF. The whole variable domain, remainder taken from reference TRBV5-4 and TRBJ1-1, is ETGVTQSPTHLIKTRGQQVTLRCSSQSGHNTVSWYQQALGQGPQFIFQYYREEENGRGNFPPRFSGLQFPNYSSELNVNALELDDSALYLCASSLEFGRAAFFGQGTRLTVV.

The CDR3 loop is CSVEDQMGGIETQYF. In DNA form, the CDR3 reads TGCAGCGTTGAAGATCAAATGGGAGGGATTGAGACCCAGTACTTC. This rearrangement joins TRBV29-1 to TRBJ2-5; 7 bases match TRBD2. CDR1 is SQVTM, CDR2 ANQGSEA, per germline. The V segment lost 0 bases and the J segment 5 bases; nucleotides outside the gene matches: 9. This CDR3 region has 15 residues.

The chain carries TRBV6-2 or TRBV6-3 and TRBJ1-5; weak D call: TRBD1 (6 bases). The germline V and J ends were trimmed by 5 bases and 1 base, with 12 bases remaining between them. Per the germline V gene, CDR1 is MNHEY and CDR2 is SVGEGT. The CDR3 is 15 amino acids. The CDR3 here is CASSPGQLSNQPQHF. DNA of the CDR3: TGTGCCAGCAGTCCGGGACAACTGAGCAATCAGCCCCAGCATTTT.

CDR3 bases: TGTGCCAGCTCAAACAGGGACGGAGGCGCCGGGGAGCTGTTTTTT. Translated: CASSNRDGGAGELFF. The rearrangement joins TRBV18 to TRBJ2-2, with D possibly TRBD1 on 6 matching bases. CDR3 length: 15 amino acids. The germline CDR1 and CDR2 sequences are KGHSH and LQKENI. V was pared by 5 bases and J by 6 bases, with 16 bases between.

The chain recombines TRBV5-1 with TRBJ2-2; D is uncertain. The CDR3 has 16 residues. Trimming took off 0 bases at V and 5 bases at J, with 14 bases between the two ends. From germline, CDR1 is SGHRS and CDR2 YFSETQ. The CDR3 reads CASSLVALIGTGELFF. CDR3 coding DNA: TGCGCCAGCAGCTTGGTAGCCCTAATCGGGACCGGGGAGCTGTTTTTT.

This clone occurred a few times. V usage is TRBV7-3 and J usage is TRBJ1-1; 7 positions agree with TRBD1. The CDR3 has 15 amino acids. V was clipped by 5 bases and J by 2 bases; unmatched bases: 8. Germline lookup yields CDR1 SGHTA and CDR2 FQGTGA. As DNA, the CDR3 is TGTGCCAGCAGCCCCCAGGGGGGAGGAAACACTGAAGCTTTCTTT. This translates into CASSPQGGGNTEAFF.

CDR3 loop: CASSESGRGETQYF. In DNA form, the CDR3 reads TGCGCCAGCAGTGAGTCTGGGAGAGGAGAGACCCAGTACTTC. The chain is built from TRBV10-1 and TRBJ2-5, with a possible D match to TRBD2 (5 bases). The CDR3 runs to 14 residues. Trimming cost V 0 bases and J 4 bases, with 9 bases left between them. The germline gives CDR1 WNHNN, CDR2 SYGVQD (reference sequence).

This chain connects TRBV6-2 or TRBV6-3 to TRBJ1-4, with D unresolved. V was pared by 0 bases and J by 7 bases, with 3 bases between. Germline lookup yields CDR1 MNHEY and CDR2 SVGEGT. The CDR3 is 12 residues long. CDR3 DNA: TGTGCCAGCAGTTACTCTGGTGAAAAACTGTTTTTT. Translation: CASSYSGEKLFF.

This clone was observed a single time. V and J are TRBV27 and TRBJ2-5, with 8 bases aligning to TRBD1. V was pared by 2 bases and J by 7 bases, with 12 bases of the junction left unmatched. This CDR3 spans 16 amino acids. Per the germline V gene, CDR1 is MNHEY and CDR2 is SMNVEV (reference sequence). The CDR3 spells CASSLGWGQAGRTQYF. The CDR3 bases are TGTGCCAGCAGTTTAGGATGGGGACAGGCGGGGCGGACCCAGTACTTC.

The chain couples TRBV12-3 or TRBV12-4 to TRBJ2-1; the D gene is possibly TRBD1 (6 bases). The length of the CDR3 is 12 residues. Trimming removed 5 bases at V and 8 bases at J, with 10 bases between. In DNA, the CDR3 is TGTGCCAGCAGTCAGGGGCGGGATGAGCAGTTCTTC. The encoded protein is CASSQGRDEQFF.

J is TRBJ1-1 and V is TRBV5-8; perhaps TRBD1 as D (6 bases). Germline CDR1 is SGHTS and CDR2 is YDEGEE. This CDR3 is built from 13 residues. The V and J ends lost 7 bases and 11 bases respectively, with 21 bases between them. This CDR3 reads CASPGGSGAHAFF. As DNA, the CDR3 is TGTGCCAGCCCCGGTGGTTCAGGGGCGCATGCTTTCTTT.

The genes are TRBV19 and TRBJ1-2; tentatively, D is TRBD1 (5 bases). V dropped 1 base and J dropped 3 bases, with 18 bases sitting between them. CDR1 is LNHDA and CDR2 is SQIVND in the germline V gene (reference sequence). The CDR3 has 17 residues. The CDR3 spells CASSIGHYLGGDYGYTF. The CDR3 DNA follows: TGTGCCAGTAGTATAGGCCATTACCTCGGGGGGGACTATGGCTACACCTTC.

The chain couples TRBV5-1 to TRBJ1-2, with D possibly matching TRBD1 (6 bases). Per the germline V gene, CDR1 is SGHRS and CDR2 is YFSETQ. The CDR3 totals 13 residues. The germline V and J ends were trimmed by 4 bases and 1 base, with 8 bases remaining between them. The DNA of the CDR3 is TGCGCCAGCAGCCCGGACAGTAACTATGGCTACACCTTC. Translation gives CASSPDSNYGYTF.

This clone showed up just a few times. The rearrangement links TRBV5-6 to TRBJ2-1, with TRBD1 as a possible D gene (5 bases). V was trimmed by 1 base and J by 7 bases, leaving 9 bases between them. This CDR3 region has 13 residues. Germline CDR1 and CDR2: SGHDT and YYEEEE. CDR3 region: CASSLLNRNEQFF. The CDR3 nucleotides read TGTGCCAGCAGCTTGCTGAACAGGAATGAGCAGTTCTTC.

This rearrangement joins TRBV25-1 to TRBJ1-4; 9 bases match TRBD1. Germline V gene sequence: CDR1 MGHDK, CDR2 SYGVNS. With V trimmed by 7 bases and J by 8 bases, 5 bases remained unmatched. CDR3 length equals 13 residues. Here the CDR3 reads CASIRDRDEKLFF. The CDR3, as DNA: TGTGCCAGCATCCGGGACAGGGACGAAAAACTGTTTTTT.

This chain connects TRBV18 to TRBJ2-2; a weak D match, TRBD1 (5 bases). Trimming shortened V by 3 bases and J by 7 bases, and 12 bases separated the two germline ends. Germline CDR1 reads KGHSH; CDR2 reads LQKENI. CDR3 length equals 14 residues. The CDR3 region has the DNA TGTGCCAGCTCACCTCGCAAGGGGCTCGGGGAGCTGTTTTTT. Translating gives CASSPRKGLGELFF.

The chain is built from TRBV18 and TRBJ1-2; TRBD1 matches at 9 bases. Germline V lookup: CDR1 KGHSH, CDR2 LQKENI. The CDR3 extends over 15 amino acids. V dropped 3 bases and J dropped 5; count of bases not matched to a gene: 7. The CDR3 coding sequence is TGTGCCAGCTCACCCATACAGGGGGCGGAATATGGCTACACCTTC. Translating gives CASSPIQGAEYGYTF.

This rearrangement joins TRBV7-2 to TRBJ1-5, with 7 bases lining up with TRBD1. V trimming: 2 bases; J trimming: 8 bases; junction bases outside the gene matches: 9. This CDR3 has 15 residues. The V gene's germline CDR1 is SGHTA and CDR2 FQGNSA. The CDR3 sequence is CASSLSPAGGKPQHF. CDR3 DNA: TGTGCCAGCAGCTTATCGCCCGCAGGGGGAAAGCCCCAGCATTTT.

This chain connects TRBV5-4 to TRBJ1-1, with D possibly matching TRBD1 (5 bases). Looked up from germline, CDR1 is SGHNT and CDR2 is YYREEE (reference sequence). There are 14 residues in the CDR3. Trimming took 3 bases from V and 7 from J, leaving 16 bases between them. The chain's CDR3 is CASSWGGTGREAFF. The DNA of the CDR3 is TGTGCCAGCAGCTGGGGGGGGACCGGCCGTGAAGCTTTCTTT.

The DNA for the CDR3 is TGTGCCACCAGCAGAGATCGCATGATGGGGACTGAGCAGTTCTTC. Translated: CATSRDRMMGTEQFF. The V and J genes are TRBV15 and TRBJ2-1; D is perhaps TRBD1 or TRBD2 (5 bases each). The CDR3 has 15 residues. Germline lookup yields CDR1 LNHNV and CDR2 YYDKDF (reference sequence). V gave up 0 bases and J gave up 9 bases, with 15 bases separating them.